A single sample gave rise to the 5 T cell receptor beta chains below, sequenced in a study of neoadjuvant anti-PD-1 for oral cavity cancer. Time point here: after neoadjuvant nivolumab, at surgical resection. Sequenced by immunoSEQ multiplex PCR; TCRdb stores in-frame clones only, minus some. The data show 11,000 to 15,000 clones, more than 70% seen once. Specimen: PBMCs, collected after nivolumab (anti-PD-1) treatment. These receptors originate from a person aged 35-80 years with oral cavity squamous cell carcinoma.

The chain is built from TRBV5-1 and TRBJ1-2; D is possibly TRBD1 (5 bases). Between the trimmed V and J ends, which lost 4 bases and 6 bases, there was a span of 19 bases. Per germline, CDR1 SGHRS and CDR2 YFSETQ. CDR3 length: 15 amino acids. The CDR3: CASSPSDRDSHGYTF. Written as DNA, the CDR3 is TGCGCCAGCAGCCCCTCGGACCGGGACTCCCATGGCTACACCTTC.

This sequence joins TRBV7-8 and TRBJ1-2; no definite D call. V lost 8 bases and J 1 base, leaving 17 bases between the germline ends. The CDR3 is 15 residues long. CDR1 SGHVS and CDR2 FQNEAQ come from the germline V gene. The CDR3 is CASSYGEELNYGYTF. The CDR3 nucleotides are TGTGCCAGCTCCTACGGCGAGGAACTTAACTATGGCTACACCTTC.

This chain uses TRBV7-2 with TRBJ1-5; the D is unclear. There are 14 residues in the CDR3. Germline CDR1 is SGHTA and CDR2 is FQGNSA. Between the trimmed V and J ends, which lost 7 bases and 7 bases, there was a span of 17 bases. The CDR3 coding sequence is TGTGCCAGCAACCCCGCGGGGTTGGACCAGCCCCAGCATTTT. This sequence encodes CASNPAGLDQPQHF.

This chain joins TRBV5-1 and TRBJ2-7; TRBD1 aligns across 7 bases. V was pared by 4 bases and J by 3 bases, with 16 bases of the junction left unmatched. The germline gives CDR1 SGHRS, CDR2 YFSETQ. CDR3 length: 17 amino acids. This CDR3 reads CASSNGVGGRRVYEQYF. The CDR3 DNA follows: TGCGCCAGCAGCAATGGAGTAGGGGGCCGGCGAGTCTACGAGCAGTACTTC.

V and J are TRBV5-5 and TRBJ1-4; no clear D gene. The CDR3 runs to 14 residues. V was clipped by 0 bases and J by 8 bases, with 11 bases between them. Germline CDR1 and CDR2: SGHKS and YYEKEE (reference sequence). CDR3 sequence reads: CASSLVALTEKLFF. In DNA form, the CDR3 reads TGTGCCAGCAGCTTGGTCGCCTTAACGGAAAAACTGTTTTTT. The complete variable domain, with remaining parts taken from reference TRBV5-5 and TRBJ1-4, reads DAGVTQSPTHLIKTRGQQVTLRCSPISGHKSVSWYQQVLGQGPQFIFQYYEKEERGRGNFPDRFSARQFPNYSSELNVNALLLGDSALYLCASSLVALTEKLFFGSGTQLSVL.